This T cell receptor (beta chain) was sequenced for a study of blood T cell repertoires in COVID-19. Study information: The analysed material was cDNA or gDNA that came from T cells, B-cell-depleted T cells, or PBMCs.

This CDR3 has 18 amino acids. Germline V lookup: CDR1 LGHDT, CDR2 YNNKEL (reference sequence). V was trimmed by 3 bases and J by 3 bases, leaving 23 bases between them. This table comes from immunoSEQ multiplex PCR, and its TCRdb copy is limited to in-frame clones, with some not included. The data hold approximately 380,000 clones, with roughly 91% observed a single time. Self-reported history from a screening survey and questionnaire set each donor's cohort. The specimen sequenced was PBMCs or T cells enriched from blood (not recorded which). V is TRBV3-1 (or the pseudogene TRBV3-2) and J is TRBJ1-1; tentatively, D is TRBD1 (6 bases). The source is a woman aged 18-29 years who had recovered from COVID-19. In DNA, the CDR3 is TGTGCCAGCAGCCATTCAAGAAGGCACAGGGAGCATTACACTGAAGCTTTCTTT. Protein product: CASSHSRRHREHYTEAFF.